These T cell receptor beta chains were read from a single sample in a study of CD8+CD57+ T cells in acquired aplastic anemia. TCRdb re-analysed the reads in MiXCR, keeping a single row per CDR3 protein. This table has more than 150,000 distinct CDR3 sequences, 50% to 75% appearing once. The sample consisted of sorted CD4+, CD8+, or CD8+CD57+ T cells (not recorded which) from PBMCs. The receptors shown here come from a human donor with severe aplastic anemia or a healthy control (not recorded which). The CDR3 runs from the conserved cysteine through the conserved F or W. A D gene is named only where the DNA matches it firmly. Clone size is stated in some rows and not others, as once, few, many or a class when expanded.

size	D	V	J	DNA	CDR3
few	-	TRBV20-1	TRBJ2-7	TGCAGTGCTAGATGGGAGATATCCTACGAGCAGTACTTC	CSARWEISYEQYF
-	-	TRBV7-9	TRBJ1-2	TGTGCCAGCAGCTTAGTGGTATCGGGGGCGGGCTATGGCTACACCTTC	CASSLVVSGAGYGYTF
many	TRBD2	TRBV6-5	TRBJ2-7	TGTGCCAGCAGTTACCGTCGGGACTACTCCTACGAGCAGTACTTC	CASSYRRDYSYEQYF
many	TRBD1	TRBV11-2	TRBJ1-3	TGTGCCAGCAGCTGGACAGGGTCCGCGGGAAACACCATATATTTT	CASSWTGSAGNTIYF
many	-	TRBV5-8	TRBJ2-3	TGTGCGGTGGGATATCCCACAGATACGCAGTATTTT	CAVGYPTDTQYF
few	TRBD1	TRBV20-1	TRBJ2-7	TGCAGTGCTACGACAGGGGGCACCTACGAGCAGTACTTC	CSATTGGTYEQYF
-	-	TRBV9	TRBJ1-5	TGTGCCAGCAGCTTGCGGGCAGAGAATCAGCCCCAGCATTTT	CASSLRAENQPQHF
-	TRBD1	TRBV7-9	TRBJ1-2	TGTGCCAGCAGCCCCGACAGGGTAGTCGATGGCTACACCTTC	CASSPDRVVDGYTF
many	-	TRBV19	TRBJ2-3	TGTGCCAGTAGTATGCTTAGCACAGATACGCAGTATTTT	CASSMLSTDTQYF
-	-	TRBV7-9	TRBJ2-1	TGTGCCAGCAGCTTAGCGGGGGGGGCAATAGATGAGCAGTTCTTC	CASSLAGGAIDEQFF
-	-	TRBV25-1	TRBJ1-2	TGTGCCAGCAGTGCCCAAAGAGGAGGGGATGGCTACACCTTC	CASSAQRGGDGYTF
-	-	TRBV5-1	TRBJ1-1	TGCGCCAGCAGCTTGGATTCGGCTTACGCTGAAGCTTTCTTT	CASSLDSAYAEAFF
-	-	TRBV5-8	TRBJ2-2	TGTGCCAGCAGCTTCTTACAGGGCAACACCGGGGAGCTGTTTTTT	CASSFLQGNTGELFF
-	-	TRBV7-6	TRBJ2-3	TGTGCCAGCAGCTTAGAAGGGGCCGAAAATGGAAAAGATACGCAGTATTTT	CASSLEGAENGKDTQYF
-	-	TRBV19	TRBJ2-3	TGTGCCAGTACTAGTTTTGCGCAGTATTTT	CASTSFAQYF
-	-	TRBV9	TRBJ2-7	TGTGCCAGCAGCGTAACCAGGGCACCCTACGAGCAGTACTTC	CASSVTRAPYEQYF
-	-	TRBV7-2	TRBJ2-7	TGTGCCAGCAGCTTAGGAGAGGGTCTCTCCTACGAGCAGTACTTC	CASSLGEGLSYEQYF
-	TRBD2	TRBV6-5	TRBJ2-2	TGTGCCAGCAGTTTACTAGCGGGGGGAAACACCGGGGAGCTGTTTTTT	CASSLLAGGNTGELFF
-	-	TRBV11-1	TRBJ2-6	TGTGCCAGCAGCTTAGAAGGGTCGCAACAAGGGGCCAACGTCCTGACTTTC	CASSLEGSQQGANVLTF
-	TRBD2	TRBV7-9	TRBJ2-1	TGTGCCAGCAGCGTAGCGGGAGTAGGCAATGAGCAGTTCTTC	CASSVAGVGNEQFF
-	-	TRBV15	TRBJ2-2	TGTGCCACCAGCAGAGATATCGGGGATAGTGGCGGGGAGCTGTTTTTT	CATSRDIGDSGGELFF
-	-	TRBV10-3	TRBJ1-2	TGTGCCAGCAGTGAAGCGCGCGGGGGAAACTATGGCTACACCTTC	CASSEARGGNYGYTF
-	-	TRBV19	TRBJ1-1	TGTGCCTTATCGGAAGGGAAAGCTGAAGCTTTCTTT	CALSEGKAEAFF
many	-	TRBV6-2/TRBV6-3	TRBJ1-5	TGTGCCAGCAGTTATCGAGGTAATCAGCCCCAGCATTTT	CASSYRGNQPQHF
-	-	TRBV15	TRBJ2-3	TGTGCCACCAGCAAGTTATCGGGGTTCGAGGATACGCAGTATTTT	CATSKLSGFEDTQYF
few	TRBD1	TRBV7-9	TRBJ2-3	TGTGCCAGCAGCGATCCAGGGGGAACAGATACGCAGTATTTT	CASSDPGGTDTQYF
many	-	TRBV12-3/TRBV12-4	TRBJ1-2	TGTGCCAGCAGTTTCCCAGGAGTCATTGGGGATGGCTACACCTTC	CASSFPGVIGDGYTF
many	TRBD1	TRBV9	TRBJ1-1	TGTGCCAGCAGCGTCGACAGGGGCCGGGGTGGGAACACTGAAGCTTTCTTT	CASSVDRGRGGNTEAFF
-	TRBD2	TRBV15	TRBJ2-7	TGTGCCACCAGCAGGGACTCCGGGAGGGACTACGAGCAGTACTTC	CATSRDSGRDYEQYF
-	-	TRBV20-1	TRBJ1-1	TGCAGTGCTACCCCAGGCGGCACTGAAGCTTTCTTT	CSATPGGTEAFF
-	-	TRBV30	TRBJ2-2	TGTGCCTGGGGGGGAGAATGGGGGGCGGACACCGGGGAGCTGTTTTTT	CAWGGEWGADTGELFF
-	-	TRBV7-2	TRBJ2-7	TGTGCCAGTAGTATCGTACGCGGGTCCTACGAGCAGTACTTC	CASSIVRGSYEQYF
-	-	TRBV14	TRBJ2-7	TGTGCCAGCAGCCATTATCGCGAGCAGTACTTC	CASSHYREQYF
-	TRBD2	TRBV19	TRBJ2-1	TGTGCCAGTAGTATAATAGCGGGAGCTAGTAACGAGCAGTTCTTC	CASSIIAGASNEQFF
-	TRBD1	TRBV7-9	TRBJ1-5	TGTGCCAGCAGCTCGACAGGGGTCAATCAGCCCCAGCATTTT	CASSSTGVNQPQHF
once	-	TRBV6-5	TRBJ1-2	TGTGCCAGCAGTAGGGATGGAGGGGCCTCAAACTATGGCTACACCTTC	CASSRDGGASNYGYTF
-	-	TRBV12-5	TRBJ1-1	TGTGCTAGTACCACTACCATGATGCACACTGAAGCTTTCTTT	CASTTTMMHTEAFF
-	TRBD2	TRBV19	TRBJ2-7	TGTGCCAGTAGTATAGCGACTAGCGGTACCTACGAGCAGTACTTC	CASSIATSGTYEQYF
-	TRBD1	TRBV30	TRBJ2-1	TGTGCCTGGAGCGAATTGGGACAGGGGAGGTACAATGAGCAGTTCTTC	CAWSELGQGRYNEQFF
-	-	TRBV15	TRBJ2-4	TGTGCCACCAGCAGAGTTCGAACAGGGGAGGTGGCCAAAAACATTCAGTACTTC	CATSRVRTGEVAKNIQYF
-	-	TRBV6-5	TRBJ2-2	TGTGCCAGCAGTGAGGCTCTATCACAGGCCGGGGAGCTGTTTTTT	CASSEALSQAGELFF
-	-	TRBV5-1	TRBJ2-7	TGCGCCAGCAGCGGAGACCGGGACGGACCCTACGAGCAGTACTTC	CASSGDRDGPYEQYF
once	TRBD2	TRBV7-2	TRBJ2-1	TGTGCCAGCAGCACCCGGGGCCTAGCGGGAGTTGGGTACAATGAGCAGTTCTTC	CASSTRGLAGVGYNEQFF
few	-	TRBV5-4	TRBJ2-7	TGTGCCAGCAGCCAGAGTGGCGGGCGATACGAGCAGTACTTC	CASSQSGGRYEQYF
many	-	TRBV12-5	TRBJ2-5	TGTGCTAGTGTCTTACAAGAGACCCAGTACTTC	CASVLQETQYF